The next 28 T cell receptor beta chains were all read from a single sample in a study of beta chain features in type 1 diabetes. The isolated RNA, all of it, was reverse transcribed, so expressed TCRB transcripts were what got sequenced. The protocol was immunoSEQ multiplex PCR, while the TCRdb copy is restricted to in-frame clones and leaves out a portion. The table has some 410,000 clones, more than 11% seen once. Sequencing was done on a sample of naive CD4+ T cells from blood. Every receptor here comes from a man aged 30-40 years in good health.

This clone has just a few counts. This sequence joins TRBV7-2 and TRBJ2-1; 8 bases match TRBD2. V trimming: 5 bases; J trimming: 4 bases; junction bases outside the gene matches: 7. Germline CDR1 reads SGHTA; CDR2 reads FQGNSA. This CDR3 has 15 amino acids. CDR3 coding DNA: TGTGCCAGCAGCAGACTAGCGTCTTCTTACAATGAGCAGTTCTTC. Its protein is CASSRLASSYNEQFF.

The V and J genes are TRBV29-1 and TRBJ1-2, with 7 bases fitting TRBD1. This CDR3 contains 11 residues. From germline, CDR1 is SQVTM and CDR2 ANQGSEA. V was pared by 7 bases and J by 8 bases, with 7 bases of the junction left unmatched. CDR3 sequence reads: CSAIQGGGYTF. CDR3 in DNA: TGCAGCGCCATTCAGGGGGGCGGCTACACCTTC.

The chain is built from TRBV30 and TRBJ1-1; 7 bases line up with TRBD1. The V and J ends lost 2 bases and 4 bases, in that order; junction bases with no gene match: 4. The V gene's germline CDR1 is GTSNPN and CDR2 SVGIG (reference sequence). This CDR3 region has 13 residues. CDR3: CAWSIQGSTEAFF. The CDR3 DNA reads TGTGCCTGGAGTATACAGGGGAGCACTGAAGCTTTCTTT.

As concerns this clone: In this CDR3 the conserved last residue, phenylalanine or tryptophan, is missing, so a read error is likely. DNA of the CDR3: TGTGCCAGCAGCCCAACCATCATAAACTACGAGCAGTACGGC. Translated, it gives CASSPTIINYEQYG. V is TRBV7-9 and J is TRBJ2-7; D unclear. In germline, CDR1 is SEHNR, CDR2 FQNEAQ (reference sequence). CDR3 length equals 14 residues. The germline V and J ends were trimmed by 5 bases and 3 bases, with 14 bases remaining between them.

This clone turned up a few times. The chain combines TRBV7-2 with TRBJ1-2; 8 bases map to TRBD1. The length of the CDR3 is 13 residues. Germline V gene data show CDR1 as SGHTA and CDR2 as FQGNSA. With V trimmed by 6 bases and J by 3 bases, 3 bases remained unmatched. This CDR3 is CASRDREYYGYTF. The CDR3 coding sequence is TGTGCCAGCAGGGACAGGGAGTACTATGGCTACACCTTC.

The V and J genes are TRBV21-1 and TRBJ2-7; the DNA was not used to check the table's D call, TRBD2. TRBV21-1 is an annotated pseudogene. This CDR3 is built from 15 residues. CDR3 nucleotide sequence: TGTGCCAGCAGCAAAGGAGGTAGCTGCTCCTACGAGCAGTACGTC. As protein: CASSKGGSCSYEQYV.

This clone was found a few times. Other DNA sequences in this specimen translate into the identical CDR3. Here the CDR3 DNA reads TGTGCCAGCAGCTTGGGGACAGTTGGAAACACCATATATTTT. Its translation: CASSLGTVGNTIYF. V gene TRBV7-9 combines with J gene TRBJ1-3, with 7 bases aligning to TRBD1. CDR1 SEHNR and CDR2 FQNEAQ come from the germline V gene (reference sequence). The V and J ends lost 3 bases and 3 bases, in that order; junction bases with no gene match: 2. The CDR3 is 14 residues long.

This clone showed up many times. J is TRBJ2-7 and V is TRBV23-1; the D gene could be TRBD1 or TRBD2 (5 bases each). TRBV23-1 is designated an ORF whose function remains uncertain. The CDR3 consists of 14 residues. Trimming pared 6 bases from V and 0 bases from J, leaving 12 bases between. This chain's CDR3 is CASSRDGASYEQYV. In nucleotides, the CDR3 is TGCGCCAGCAGCAGGGACGGAGCCTCCTACGAGCAGTACGTC.

To note about this clone: Other nucleotide sequences in the sample specify the same CDR3. The rearrangement uses TRBV25-1 and TRBJ1-1; D is undetermined. Trimming shortened V by 1 base and J by 6 bases, and 3 bases separated the two germline ends. Germline V gene data show CDR1 as MGHDK and CDR2 as SYGVNS. This CDR3 has 11 residues. Written as DNA, the CDR3 is TGTGCCAGCAGTGAATTGGCTGAAGCTTTCTTT. Translated, it gives CASSELAEAFF.

This clone was detected only a few times. The chain recombines TRBV18 with TRBJ1-5, with a weak D call TRBD1 (5 bases). The V gene's germline CDR1 is KGHSH and CDR2 LQKENI. Deletions cut 0 bases from V and 8 bases from J, with 8 bases between. CDR3 length: 13 residues. CDR3 amino acids: CASSPPGGEPQHF. The CDR3, as DNA: TGTGCCAGCTCACCACCGGGAGGGGAGCCCCAGCATTTT.

This clone was counted only a few times. V is TRBV6-6 and J is TRBJ2-1; TRBD1 matches at 10 bases. The trim removed 3 bases at V and 6 bases at J, leaving 8 bases unmatched. The CDR3 is made up of 16 amino acids. Germline assignment: CDR1 MNHNY and CDR2 SVGAGI (reference sequence). The CDR3 sequence: CASSYTTGGKGNEQFF. CDR3 DNA sequence: TGTGCCAGCAGTTATACGACAGGGGGCAAAGGCAATGAGCAGTTCTTC.

This clone has a handful of counts. The chain links TRBV21-1 to TRBJ2-1. TRBV21-1 corresponds to a pseudogene. This CDR3 is built from 14 residues. The CDR3 loop is CASPETTDYNEQFF. In DNA, the CDR3 is TGTGCCAGCCCCGAGACGACCGACTACAATGAGCAGTTCTTC.

This clone was observed a few times. At one end the junction does not follow the germline gene, possibly because of a read error. The chain recombines TRBV30 with TRBJ2-5; 12 nucleotides match TRBD2. The CDR3 runs to 15 residues. The germline V gene encodes CDR1 GTSNPN and CDR2 SVGIG (reference sequence). The CDR3 nucleotides read TGTGCCGGGAGTAGGACTAGCGGGATCCAAGAGACCCAGTACTTC. As protein: CAGSRTSGIQETQYF.

This clone was counted a few times. The V call is TRBV4-3, the J call TRBJ2-3; D may match TRBD1 or TRBD2 (6 bases each). The CDR3 spans 16 residues. Germline V gene lookup returns CDR1 LGHNA and CDR2 YSLEER. Trimming removed 6 bases at V and 0 bases at J, with 16 bases between. CDR3 sequence: CASSTGAGFSTDTQYF. Here the CDR3 DNA reads TGCGCCAGCAGTACGGGGGCGGGATTTAGCACAGATACGCAGTATTTT.

The table lists this clone with a few counts. The V call is TRBV29-1, the J call TRBJ2-5, with D possibly matching TRBD2 (7 bases). Looked up from germline, CDR1 is SQVTM and CDR2 is ANQGSEA. The CDR3 contains 13 residues. Trimming cost V 2 bases and J 5 bases, with 12 bases left between them. The chain's CDR3 is CSVELGGPETQYF. CDR3 in DNA: TGCAGCGTTGAATTGGGGGGGCCCGAGACCCAGTACTTC. Variable domain in full (rest from reference TRBV29-1 and TRBJ2-5): SAVISQKPSRDICQRGTSLTIQCQVDSQVTMMFWYRQQPGQSLTLIATANQGSEATYESGFVIDKFPISRPNLTFSTLTVSNMSPEDSSIYLCSVELGGPETQYFGPGTRLLVL.

In its sample, this clone was seen once. The CDR3 spells CASSLLQGAYEQYF. Here the CDR3 DNA reads TGCGCCAGCAGCTTGCTTCAGGGGGCCTACGAGCAGTACTTC. V is TRBV5-1 and J is TRBJ2-7, with 7 bases that match TRBD1. CDR3 length: 14 amino acids. V shed 1 base and J 2 bases; nucleotides not matched to a gene: 3. Germline lookup yields CDR1 SGHRS and CDR2 YFSETQ.

This clone was observed a handful of times. This chain uses TRBV5-4 with TRBJ2-7; D is tentatively TRBD1 or TRBD2 (5 bases each). The V and J ends lost 5 bases and 1 base respectively, with 13 bases between them. The CDR3 totals 14 residues. Germline loops: CDR1 SGHNT, CDR2 YYREEE (reference sequence). The CDR3 spells CASSPGPNSYEQYF. As DNA, the CDR3 is TGTGCCAGCAGTCCGGGACCAAATTCCTACGAGCAGTACTTC.

This sequence joins TRBV7-8 and TRBJ2-1, with unresolved D. Per the germline V gene, CDR1 is SGHVS and CDR2 is FQNEAQ. The CDR3 is 14 residues long. The V and J ends lost 5 bases and 6 bases respectively, with 14 bases between them. The CDR3 protein is CASSPFRVVNEQFF. The CDR3, as DNA: TGTGCCAGCAGCCCATTCCGAGTGGTCAATGAGCAGTTCTTC.

For the CDR3, the DNA is TGCGCCAGCAGCGCGTACGAGGGCCCAGGCGAGCAGTACTTC. It codes for CASSAYEGPGEQYF. V gene TRBV5-1 combines with J gene TRBJ2-7; D is possibly TRBD2 (5 bases). V lost 4 bases to trimming and J lost 6 bases, with 17 bases between them. The CDR3 length is 14 residues. Germline assignment: CDR1 SGHRS and CDR2 YFSETQ.

This chain links TRBV30 with TRBJ1-3; TRBD1 is a possible D gene (5 bases). Germline V gives CDR1 GTSNPN, CDR2 SVGIG (reference sequence). Trimming shortened V by 1 base and J by 0 bases, and 10 bases separated the two germline ends. The CDR3 spans 15 residues. CDR3 residues: CAWSARDFSGNTIYF. For the CDR3, the DNA is TGTGCCTGGAGTGCGAGGGACTTCTCTGGAAACACCATATATTTT.

The rearrangement links TRBV28 to TRBJ2-7; no reliable D call. With 6 bases removed from V and 2 bases from J, the gap between germline ends came to 8 bases. This CDR3 has 12 residues. CDR1 and CDR2 from the germline V gene are MDHEN and SYDVKM. The CDR3 sequence: CASRNIAYEQYF. The CDR3, as DNA: TGTGCCAGCAGGAACATAGCCTACGAGCAGTACTTC.

The sample holds a few counts of this clone. The chain combines TRBV5-4 with TRBJ1-1; 8 bases fit TRBD1. This CDR3 is built from 14 residues. V gave up 4 bases and J gave up 4 bases; unmatched junction bases: 6. Germline loops: CDR1 SGHNT, CDR2 YYREEE (reference sequence). CDR3 nucleotides: TGTGCCAGCAGCCAGGGACAGGCCCCCACTGAAGCTTTCTTT. Its translation: CASSQGQAPTEAFF.

The chain employs TRBV7-9 and TRBJ2-3; TRBD2 agrees at 11 bases. Germline V lookup: CDR1 SEHNR, CDR2 FQNEAQ (reference sequence). The junction had 1 base not matched to a gene; V was cut back by 3 bases and J by 2 bases. The CDR3 is made up of 15 amino acids. CDR3 sequence reads: CASSLTSGATDTQYF. DNA of the CDR3: TGTGCCAGCAGCTTGACTAGCGGGGCCACAGATACGCAGTATTTT.

J is TRBJ1-6 and V is TRBV7-9; no reliable D call. V was trimmed by 5 bases and J by 9 bases, leaving 14 bases between them. This CDR3 has 14 amino acids. Germline V gene data show CDR1 as SEHNR and CDR2 as FQNEAQ (reference sequence). Here the CDR3 reads CASSPGRVGSPLHF. CDR3 coding DNA: TGTGCCAGCAGCCCGGGGAGGGTTGGTTCACCCCTCCACTTT.

In its sample, this clone was seen a few times. The V gene is TRBV5-1, the J gene TRBJ2-1; 8 bases are shared with TRBD1. This CDR3 has 17 amino acids. The V and J ends lost 0 bases and 4 bases, in that order; junction bases with no gene match: 9. Germline values: CDR1 SGHRS, CDR2 YFSETQ. The CDR3 DNA follows: TGCGCCAGCAGCTTGGATCAGGGGGCGAAGTATTACAATGAGCAGTTCTTC. Its translation is CASSLDQGAKYYNEQFF.

This chain links TRBV11-2 with TRBJ2-2; D call uncertain. V dropped 0 bases and J dropped 7 bases, with 3 bases sitting between them. Germline V gene data show CDR1 as SGHAT and CDR2 as FQNNGV. This CDR3 region has 12 residues. CDR3 protein: CASSLELGELFF. The CDR3 coding sequence is TGTGCCAGCAGCTTAGAACTCGGGGAGCTGTTTTTT.

Only a few counts were recorded for this clone. This chain links TRBV5-4 with TRBJ2-7, with D maybe TRBD2 (5 bases). Trimming cost V 4 bases and J 6 bases, with 23 bases left between them. Germline CDR1 and CDR2: SGHNT and YYREEE (reference sequence). The CDR3 loop spans 16 amino acids. For the CDR3, the DNA is TGTGCCAGCAGCCCCCCGGAAGCGGAGTTCCCCTCCGAGCAGTACGTC. Its protein is CASSPPEAEFPSEQYV.

The chain has TRBV7-2 and TRBJ2-1; TRBD1 matches at 7 bases. V lost 5 bases, J lost 0 bases, and 4 bases stayed unmatched. The length of the CDR3 is 15 residues. The germline gives CDR1 SGHTA, CDR2 FQGNSA. The CDR3 loop is CASSRDSSSYNEQFF. The CDR3 DNA follows: TGTGCCAGCAGCCGGGACAGCAGCTCCTACAATGAGCAGTTCTTC.